These 2 T cell receptor beta chains originate from one sample sequenced in a study of T cells in Graves' hyperthyroidism and ophthalmopathy (dated by TCRdb to about 2019). The method was multiplex PCR. Sequenced using an Illumina HiSeq 2000. Amplification of TCR beta CDR3 regions was carried out from RNA transcripts. For the first round of RT-PCR on the TCR CDR3, the HTBI primer set was used together with the Qiagen OneStep RT-PCR kit. Through fastp at Q25 and MiXCR, TCRdb rebuilt clones from the public reads, retaining in-frame beta chains. Identical CDR3 protein sequences are pooled into one entry, listed with their most common genes and DNA. The sample profile shows under 300,000 distinct CDR3 sequences; 20% to 25% of them were found once. Of the sample, around 60% falls within the top ten clones. The specimen sequenced was blood. These receptors all stem from a man aged 25 to 45 with Graves' ophthalmopathy.

The sample holds one count of this clonotype. The CDR3 DNA is TGTGCCAGCAGCACCGGAGGTCAAAACTATGGCTACACCTTC. Residues: CASSTGGQNYGYTF. The rearrangement links TRBV11-3 to TRBJ1-2; D gene ambiguous. The CDR3 loop spans 14 amino acids. Trimming left V 5 bases short and J 2 bases short, with 12 bases between. Germline V gene lookup returns CDR1 SGHNT and CDR2 YENEEA. Using reference TRBV11-3 and TRBJ1-2 for the parts outside the CDR3, the full variable domain is EAGVVQSPRYKIIEKKQPVAFWCNPISGHNTLYWYLQNLGQGPELLIRYENEEAVDDSQLPKDRFSAERLKGVDSTLKIQPAELGDSAVYLCASSTGGQNYGYTFGSGTRLTVV.

The chain carries TRBV18 and TRBJ2-5; D unclear. CDR1 is KGHSH, CDR2 LQKENI, per germline. The V end was cut by 4 bases, the J end by 2 bases, with 8 bases between. The CDR3 runs 13 residues. The CDR3 DNA reads as TGTGCCAGCTCACTTAATGGTCAAGAGACCCAGTACTTC. It specifies CASSLNGQETQYF.